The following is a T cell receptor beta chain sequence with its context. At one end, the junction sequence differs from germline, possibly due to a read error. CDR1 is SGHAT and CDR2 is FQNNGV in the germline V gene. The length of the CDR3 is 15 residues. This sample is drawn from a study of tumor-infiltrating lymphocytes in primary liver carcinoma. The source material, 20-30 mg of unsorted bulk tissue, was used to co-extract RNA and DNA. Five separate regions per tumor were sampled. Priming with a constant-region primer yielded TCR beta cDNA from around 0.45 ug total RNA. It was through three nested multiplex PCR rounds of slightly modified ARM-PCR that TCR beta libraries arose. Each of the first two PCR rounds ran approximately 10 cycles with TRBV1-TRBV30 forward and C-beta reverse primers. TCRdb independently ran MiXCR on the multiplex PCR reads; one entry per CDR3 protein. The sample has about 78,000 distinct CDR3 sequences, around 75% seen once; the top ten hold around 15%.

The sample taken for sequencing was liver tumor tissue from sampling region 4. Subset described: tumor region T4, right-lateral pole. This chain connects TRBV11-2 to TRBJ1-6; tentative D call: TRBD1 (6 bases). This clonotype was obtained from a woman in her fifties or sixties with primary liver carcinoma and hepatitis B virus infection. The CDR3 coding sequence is TGTGCTAGCAGCTTAGAGACAGGAGGCAATCCACCCCTCCACTTT. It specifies CASSLETGGNPPLHF.